The rows below give T cell receptor beta chains drawn from one sample of a study of lymphopenia after photon versus proton radiotherapy. Assay used: immunoSEQ multiplex PCR; TCRdb lists only in-frame clones, some missing. The sample gives some 70,000 clones, over 70% of which show up once; approximately 10% is in the top ten. Sample: peripheral blood, taken from a patient treated with proton-based radiotherapy. The receptors were gathered from a man older than 75 with esophageal cancer. Each CDR3 is given with its conserved first and last residue. D genes are given only for firm matches. Size is stated for part of the rows, as once, few or many counts, or as a class when the clone is expanded.

TRBV6-5	TRBJ2-6	NA	NA	CASSPGANVLTF	TGTGCCAGCAGCCCTGGGGCCAACGTCCTGACTTTC
TRBV5-1	TRBJ2-3	NA	TRBD2	CASSLSAGAGTDTQYF	TGCGCCAGCAGCTTGTCAGCGGGGGCTGGCACAGATACGCAGTATTTT
TRBV7-9	TRBJ1-1	NA	NA	CASSSRGDPGAGAFF	TGTGCCAGCAGCTCACGGGGGGACCCGGGGGCCGGAGCTTTCTTT
TRBV11-2	TRBJ1-1	NA	NA	CASSSQGVTEAFF	TGTGCCAGCAGTTCGCAGGGAGTCACTGAAGCTTTCTTT
TRBV5-6	TRBJ1-3	NA	NA	CASSSRGFSGNTIYF	TGTGCCAGCAGCTCCAGGGGCTTCTCTGGAAACACCATATATTTT
TRBV4-3	TRBJ2-1	NA	TRBD2	CASSQGVRLAGGGGEQFF	TGCGCCAGCAGCCAAGGTGTAAGGCTAGCGGGAGGGGGAGGTGAGCAGTTCTTC
TRBV9	TRBJ1-1	NA	NA	CASSVATLGNTEAFF	TGTGCCAGCAGCGTAGCTACGTTGGGGAACACTGAAGCTTTCTTT
TRBV4-2	TRBJ1-3	few	NA	CASSPISAFGNTIYF	TGTGCCAGCAGCCCAATATCGGCATTCGGAAACACCATATATTTT
TRBV11-2	TRBJ1-2	NA	NA	CASSLAPGSYGYTF	TGTGCCAGCAGCTTGGCACCGGGATCCTATGGCTACACCTTC
TRBV25-1	TRBJ1-4	NA	NA	CASSEQGGNEKLFF	TGTGCCAGCAGTGAACAGGGAGGTAATGAAAAACTGTTTTTT
TRBV7-2	TRBJ2-7	NA	TRBD1	CASSLRGQGIDEQYF	TGTGCCAGCAGCTTAAGGGGACAGGGGATTGACGAGCAGTACTTC
TRBV11-2	TRBJ2-1	NA	NA	CASSLVVAWRGPGDEQFF	TGTGCCAGCAGCTTAGTGGTGGCCTGGCGGGGGCCCGGGGATGAGCAGTTCTTC
TRBV5-6	TRBJ2-1	NA	TRBD2	CASSLITSGGLRNEQFF	TGTGCCAGCAGCTTGATCACTAGCGGGGGGCTGAGGAATGAGCAGTTCTTC
TRBV5-4	TRBJ2-7	NA	NA	CASSLELDSYEQYF	TGTGCCAGCAGCTTGGAGCTGGATTCCTACGAGCAGTACTTC
TRBV7-2	TRBJ2-3	NA	TRBD2	CASSLQSGLAGGVADTQYF	TGTGCCAGCAGCTTACAGTCGGGACTAGCGGGGGGGGTCGCAGATACGCAGTATTTT
TRBV11-2	TRBJ1-1	once	NA	CASSSPRSTEAFF	TGTGCCAGCAGCTCTCCAAGGAGCACTGAAGCTTTCTTT
TRBV4-3	TRBJ2-3	NA	TRBD1	CASSQISGQGDTQYF	TGCGCCAGCAGCCAAATCTCGGGACAGGGAGATACGCAGTATTTT
TRBV10-3	TRBJ1-1	NA	TRBD1	CAISDNSGQGYNTEAFF	TGTGCCATCAGTGATAATTCCGGACAGGGGTATAACACTGAAGCTTTCTTT
TRBV6-5	TRBJ1-2	NA	NA	CASSGGVSGNYGYTF	TGTGCCAGCAGTGGGGGGGTTAGCGGGAACTATGGCTACACCTTC
TRBV19	TRBJ1-1	NA	NA	CASSISGMTEAFF	TGTGCCAGTAGTATATCAGGGATGACTGAAGCTTTCTTT
TRBV11-2	TRBJ1-3	NA	TRBD1	CASSADRVGNTIYF	TGTGCCAGCAGCGCCGACAGGGTAGGAAACACCATATATTTT
TRBV7-7	TRBJ2-2	NA	NA	CASSRLAGPNTGELFF	TGTGCCAGCAGCCGGTTAGCCGGGCCCAACACCGGGGAGCTGTTTTTT
TRBV7-2	TRBJ2-5	NA	NA	CASSLVQGGETQYF	TGTGCCAGCAGCTTAGTTCAGGGAGGTGAGACCCAGTACTTC
TRBV7-9	TRBJ2-1	NA	TRBD2	CASSLIFASTSKFVNEQFF	TGTGCCAGCAGCTTAATCTTCGCGTCGACTAGCAAGTTTGTCAATGAGCAGTTCTTC
TRBV29-1	TRBJ1-2	NA	NA	CSVEEGTYGYTF	TGCAGCGTTGAGGAGGGAACCTATGGCTACACCTTC
TRBV4-2	TRBJ2-3	NA	TRBD2	CASSQDGRGGRLDTQYF	TGTGCCAGCAGCCAAGATGGCCGGGGGGGCCGATTAGATACGCAGTATTTT
TRBV6-6	TRBJ1-3	few	NA	CASSYGRYLSGNTIYF	TGTGCCAGCAGTTATGGCCGATATCTCTCTGGAAACACCATATATTTT
TRBV10-3	TRBJ2-5	NA	NA	CATGTSQETQYF	TGTGCCACCGGAACTAGCCAAGAGACCCAGTACTTC
TRBV5-1	TRBJ1-1	NA	NA	CASSLVGRNTEAFF	TGCGCCAGCAGCTTGGTGGGCAGGAACACTGAAGCTTTCTTT
TRBV11-2	TRBJ2-7	NA	NA	CASSSPTDRRYYEQYF	TGTGCCAGCAGCTCCCCCACCGACAGGAGATACTACGAGCAGTACTTC
TRBV9	TRBJ2-3	NA	NA	CASSVGTLTSTDTQYF	TGTGCCAGCAGCGTAGGGACCCTTACTAGCACAGATACGCAGTATTTT
TRBV6-6	TRBJ2-5	NA	NA	CASTATRAGETQYF	TGTGCCAGCACCGCGACCAGGGCCGGGGAGACCCAGTACTTC
TRBV5-4	TRBJ2-7	NA	NA	CASSARGGAVYEQYF	TGTGCCAGCAGCGCCCGGGGCGGGGCGGTCTACGAGCAGTACTTC